These 4 T cell receptor beta chains were sequenced from one sample in a study of regulatory T cells in long-lasting Graves disease. As to time point: newly diagnosed GD, antithyroid drugs for less than 3 months. Following extraction of RNA from PBMCs, that RNA was used to make the TCR library. Assembly of TCR beta libraries relied on iRepertoire HTBI primers together with Arm-PCR of CDR3 regions. TCRdb used MiXCR to reprocess the multiplex PCR reads, holding one entry per CDR3 protein. The sample comprises approximately 400,000 distinct CDR3 sequences, 15% of which are singletons, and approximately 15% rests with the top ten. The data also belong to a second study, concerning T cells in Graves' hyperthyroidism and ophthalmopathy.

The sample here was peripheral blood mononuclear cells (PBMCs), taken at new diagnosis, from a patient treated with antithyroid drugs. Every receptor here comes from a woman aged 25 to 45 with Graves disease.

This clonotype was seen repeatedly, ten times or more. This chain links TRBV5-1 with TRBJ1-2; TRBD1 is a possible D gene (5 bases). CDR1 is SGHRS and CDR2 is YFSETQ in the germline V gene. The CDR3 totals 16 residues. V was trimmed by 4 bases and J by 0 bases, leaving 16 bases between them. CDR3 bases: TGCGCCAGCAGCCCGCTGACAGTCGTATCTAACTATGGCTACACCTTC. It translates to CASSPLTVVSNYGYTF.

This clonotype has ten or more counts. This chain links TRBV5-1 with TRBJ2-3, with D uncertain. Germline CDR1 is SGHRS and CDR2 is YFSETQ. The CDR3 has 13 amino acids. Trimming left V 2 bases short and J 3 bases short, with 7 bases between. This CDR3 is CASSFQPTDTQYF. In nucleotides, the CDR3 is TGCGCCAGCAGCTTCCAACCAACAGATACGCAGTATTTT.

The J gene is TRBJ1-1, the V gene TRBV7-9; D gene uncertain. CDR1 is SEHNR and CDR2 is FQNEAQ in the germline V gene (reference sequence). The CDR3 totals 13 residues. V lost 5 bases and J lost 11, with 18 bases in between. The CDR3 is CASSDGSEGWAFF. In DNA form, the CDR3 reads TGTGCCAGCAGCGATGGATCGGAAGGTTGGGCTTTCTTT.

This clonotype appeared a few times. The CDR3 nucleotides are TGTGCCAGCAGCTGGACCGGGACAGCGAACACCGGGGAGCTGTTTTTT. Amino acids: CASSWTGTANTGELFF. V gene TRBV7-9 combines with J gene TRBJ2-2, with 7 bases identical to TRBD1. Trimming cost V 4 bases and J 0 bases; bases outside gene matches: 5. CDR3 length: 16 amino acids. In germline, CDR1 is SEHNR, CDR2 FQNEAQ (reference sequence).